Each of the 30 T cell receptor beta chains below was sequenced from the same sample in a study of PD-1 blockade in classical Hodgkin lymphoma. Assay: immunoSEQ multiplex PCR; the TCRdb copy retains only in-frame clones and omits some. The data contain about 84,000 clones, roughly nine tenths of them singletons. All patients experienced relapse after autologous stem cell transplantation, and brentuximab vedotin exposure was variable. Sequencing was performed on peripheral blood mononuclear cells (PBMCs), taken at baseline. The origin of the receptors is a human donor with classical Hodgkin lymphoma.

For the CDR3, the DNA is TGTGCCAGCAGCTTTCCTAGCGGAGGGCCTCACGAAGAGACCCAGTACTTC. It yields the protein CASSFPSGGPHEETQYF. The chain couples TRBV13 to TRBJ2-5; TRBD2 agrees at 7 bases. Germline V gives CDR1 PRHDT, CDR2 FYEKMQ (reference sequence). V trimming: 3 bases; J trimming: 3 bases; junction bases outside the gene matches: 13. The CDR3 is made up of 17 amino acids.

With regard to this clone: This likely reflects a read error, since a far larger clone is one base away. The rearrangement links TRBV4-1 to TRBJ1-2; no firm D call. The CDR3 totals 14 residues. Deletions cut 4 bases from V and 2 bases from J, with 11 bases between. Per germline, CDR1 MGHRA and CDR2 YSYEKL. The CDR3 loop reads CASSPLSDNYGYTF. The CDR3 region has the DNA TGCGCCAGCAGCCCCCTATCGGACAACTATGGCTACACCTTC.

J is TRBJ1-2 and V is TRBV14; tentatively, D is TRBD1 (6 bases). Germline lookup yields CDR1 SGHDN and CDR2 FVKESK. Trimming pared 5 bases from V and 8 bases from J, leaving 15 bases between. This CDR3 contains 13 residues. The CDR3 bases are TGTGCCAGCAGCGGACCGGGGGCGGGAGGCTACACCTTC. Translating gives CASSGPGAGGYTF.

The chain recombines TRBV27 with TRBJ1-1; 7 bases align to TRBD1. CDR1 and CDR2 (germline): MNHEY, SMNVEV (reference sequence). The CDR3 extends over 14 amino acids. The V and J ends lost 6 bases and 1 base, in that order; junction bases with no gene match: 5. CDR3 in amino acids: CASRAGGTNTEAFF. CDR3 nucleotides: TGTGCCAGCAGGGCAGGGGGTACGAACACTGAAGCTTTCTTT.

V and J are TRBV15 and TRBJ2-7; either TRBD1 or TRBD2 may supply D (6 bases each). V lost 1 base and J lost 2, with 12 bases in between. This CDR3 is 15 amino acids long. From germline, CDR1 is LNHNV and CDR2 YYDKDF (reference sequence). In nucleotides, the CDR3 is TGTGCCACCAGCAGAGGGGGGGCAGGGACCTACGAGCAGTACTTC. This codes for CATSRGGAGTYEQYF. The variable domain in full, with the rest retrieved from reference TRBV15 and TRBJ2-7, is DAMVIQNPRYQVTQFGKPVTLSCSQTLNHNVMYWYQQKSSQAPKLLFHYYDKDFNNEADTPDNFQSRRPNTSFCFLDIRSPGLGDTAMYLCATSRGGAGTYEQYFGPGTRLTVT.

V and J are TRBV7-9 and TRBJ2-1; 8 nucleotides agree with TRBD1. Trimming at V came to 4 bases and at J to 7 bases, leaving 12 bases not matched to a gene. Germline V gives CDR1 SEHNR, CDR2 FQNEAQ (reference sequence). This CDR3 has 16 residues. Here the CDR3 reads CASSWTGIFGYNEQFF. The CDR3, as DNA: TGTGCCAGCAGCTGGACAGGGATTTTTGGGTATAATGAGCAGTTCTTC.

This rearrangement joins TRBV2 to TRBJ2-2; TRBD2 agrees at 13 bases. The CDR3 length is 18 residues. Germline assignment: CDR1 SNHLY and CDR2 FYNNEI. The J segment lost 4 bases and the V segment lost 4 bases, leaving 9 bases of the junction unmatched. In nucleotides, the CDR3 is TGTGCCAGCAGTGCCCGGACTAGCGGGAGTTGGGGCACCGGGGAGCTGTTTTTT. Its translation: CASSARTSGSWGTGELFF.

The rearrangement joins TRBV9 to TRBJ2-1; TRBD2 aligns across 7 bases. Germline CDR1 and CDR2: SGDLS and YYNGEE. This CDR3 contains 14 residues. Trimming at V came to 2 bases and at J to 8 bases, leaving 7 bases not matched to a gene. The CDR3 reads CASSVAGVKDEQFF. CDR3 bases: TGTGCCAGCAGCGTCGCGGGAGTGAAGGATGAGCAGTTCTTC. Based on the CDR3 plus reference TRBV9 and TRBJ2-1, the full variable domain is DSGVTQTPKHLITATGQRVTLRCSPRSGDLSVYWYQQSLDQGLQFLIQYYNGEERAKGNILERFSAQQFPDLHSELNLSSLELGDSALYFCASSVAGVKDEQFFGPGTRLTVL.

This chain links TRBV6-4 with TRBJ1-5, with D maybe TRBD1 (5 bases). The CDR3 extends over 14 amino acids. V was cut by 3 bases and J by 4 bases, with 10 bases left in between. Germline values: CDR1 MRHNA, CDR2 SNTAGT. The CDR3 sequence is CASSEWQGNQPQHF. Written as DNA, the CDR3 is TGTGCCAGCAGTGAATGGCAGGGAAATCAGCCCCAGCATTTT.

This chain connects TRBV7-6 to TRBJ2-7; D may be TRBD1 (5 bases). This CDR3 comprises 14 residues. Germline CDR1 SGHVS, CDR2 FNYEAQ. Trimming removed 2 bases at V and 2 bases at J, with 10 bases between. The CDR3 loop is CASSLNRQPYEQYF. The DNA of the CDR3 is TGTGCCAGCAGCTTAAATCGACAGCCCTACGAGCAGTACTTC. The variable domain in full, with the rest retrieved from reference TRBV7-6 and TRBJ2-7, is GAGVSQSPRYKVTKRGQDVALRCDPISGHVSLYWYRQALGQGPEFLTYFNYEAQQDKSGLPNDRFSAERPEGSISTLTIQRTEQRDSAMYRCASSLNRQPYEQYFGPGTRLTVT.

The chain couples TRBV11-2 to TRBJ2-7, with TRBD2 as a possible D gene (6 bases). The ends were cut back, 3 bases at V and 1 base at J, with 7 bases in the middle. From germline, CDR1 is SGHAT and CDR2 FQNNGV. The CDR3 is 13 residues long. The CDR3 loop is CASSLRDSYEQYF. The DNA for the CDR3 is TGTGCCAGCAGCTTGCGGGATTCCTACGAGCAGTACTTC.

The CDR3 DNA is TGTGCCAGCAGCCAAGCCCAAGGGAATAACTATGGCTACACCTTC. Translated, it gives CASSQAQGNNYGYTF. V usage is TRBV4-2 and J usage is TRBJ1-2, with unresolved D. The V end lost 1 base, the J end lost 1 base, and 10 bases lay between the germline ends. The germline V gene has CDR1 LGHNA and CDR2 YNFKEQ. The CDR3 consists of 15 residues.

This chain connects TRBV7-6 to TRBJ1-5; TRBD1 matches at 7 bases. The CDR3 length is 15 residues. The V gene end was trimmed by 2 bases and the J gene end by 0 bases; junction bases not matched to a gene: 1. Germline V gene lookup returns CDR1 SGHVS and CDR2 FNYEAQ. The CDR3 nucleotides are TGTGCCAGCAGCTTAAACAGGGGTAGCAATCAGCCCCAGCATTTT. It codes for CASSLNRGSNQPQHF.

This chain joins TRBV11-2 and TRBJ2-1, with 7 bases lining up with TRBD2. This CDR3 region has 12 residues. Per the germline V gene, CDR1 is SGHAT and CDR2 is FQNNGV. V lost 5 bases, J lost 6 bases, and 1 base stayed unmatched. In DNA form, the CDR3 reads TGTGCCAGCAGCCCTAGCGGCAATGAGCAGTTCTTC. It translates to CASSPSGNEQFF.

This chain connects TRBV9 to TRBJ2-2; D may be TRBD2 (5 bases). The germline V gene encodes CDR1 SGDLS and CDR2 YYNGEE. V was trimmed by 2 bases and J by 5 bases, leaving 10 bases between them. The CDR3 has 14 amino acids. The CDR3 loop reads CASSVTAGTGELFF. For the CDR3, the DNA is TGTGCCAGCAGCGTCACCGCGGGTACCGGGGAGCTGTTTTTT.

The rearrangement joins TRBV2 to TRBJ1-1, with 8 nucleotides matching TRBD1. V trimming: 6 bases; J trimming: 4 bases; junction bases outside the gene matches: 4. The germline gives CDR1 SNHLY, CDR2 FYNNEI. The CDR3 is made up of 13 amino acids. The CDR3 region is CASRQGEGTEAFF. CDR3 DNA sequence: TGTGCCAGCAGACAGGGGGAAGGCACTGAAGCTTTCTTT.

The CDR3, as DNA: TGTGCCAGTAGTGGGACAGGGGTGCCAGATACGCAGTATTTT. Translating gives CASSGTGVPDTQYF. The chain employs TRBV19 and TRBJ2-3, with 10 bases fitting TRBD1. This CDR3 is built from 14 residues. The V and J ends lost 5 bases and 4 bases, in that order; junction bases with no gene match: 3. Per germline, CDR1 LNHDA and CDR2 SQIVND (reference sequence). Filled out from reference TRBV19 and TRBJ2-3, the complete variable domain reads DGGITQSPKYLFRKEGQNVTLSCEQNLNHDAMYWYRQDPGQGLRLIYYSQIVNDFQKGDIAEGYSVSREKKESFPLTVTSAQKNPTAFYLCASSGTGVPDTQYFGPGTRLTVL.

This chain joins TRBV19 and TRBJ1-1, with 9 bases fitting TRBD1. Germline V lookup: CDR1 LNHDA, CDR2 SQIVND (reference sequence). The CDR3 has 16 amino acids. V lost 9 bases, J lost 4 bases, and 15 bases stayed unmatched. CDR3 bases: TGTGCCAGCCATAAACAGGGGGCGGGTGGTAGCACTGAAGCTTTCTTT. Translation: CASHKQGAGGSTEAFF.

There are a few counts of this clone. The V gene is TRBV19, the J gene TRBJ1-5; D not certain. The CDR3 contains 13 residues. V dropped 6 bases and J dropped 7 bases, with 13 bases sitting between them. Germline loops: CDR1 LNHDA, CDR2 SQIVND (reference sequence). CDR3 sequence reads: CASSSASRQPQHF. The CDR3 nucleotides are TGTGCCAGTAGCTCAGCCTCGAGACAGCCCCAGCATTTT.

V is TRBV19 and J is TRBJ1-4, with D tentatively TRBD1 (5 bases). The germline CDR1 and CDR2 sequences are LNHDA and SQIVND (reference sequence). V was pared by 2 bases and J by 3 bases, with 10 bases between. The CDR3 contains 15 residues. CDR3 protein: CASSISDSPNEKLFF. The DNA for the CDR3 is TGTGCCAGTAGTATATCAGACAGCCCTAATGAAAAACTGTTTTTT.

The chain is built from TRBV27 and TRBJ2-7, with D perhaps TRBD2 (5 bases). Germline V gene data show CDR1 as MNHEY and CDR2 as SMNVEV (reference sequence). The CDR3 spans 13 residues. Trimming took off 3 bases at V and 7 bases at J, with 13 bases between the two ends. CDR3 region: CASSFLGVGEQYF. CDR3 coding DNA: TGTGCCAGCAGTTTCCTCGGGGTGGGGGAGCAGTACTTC.

CDR3 residues: CASSLSPMDYGYTF. The CDR3 bases are TGTGCCAGCAGCTTAAGCCCAATGGACTATGGCTACACCTTC. The chain is built from TRBV7-9 and TRBJ1-2; D is ambiguous. Trimming cost V 2 bases and J 3 bases, with 10 bases left between them. Per germline, CDR1 SEHNR and CDR2 FQNEAQ (reference sequence). The CDR3 has 14 amino acids.

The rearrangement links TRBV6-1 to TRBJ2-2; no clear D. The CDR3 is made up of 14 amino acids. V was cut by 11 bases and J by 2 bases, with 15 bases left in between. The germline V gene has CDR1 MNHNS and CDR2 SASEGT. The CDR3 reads CASELMPNTGELFF. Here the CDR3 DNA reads TGTGCCTCGGAGTTGATGCCAAACACCGGGGAGCTGTTTTTT.

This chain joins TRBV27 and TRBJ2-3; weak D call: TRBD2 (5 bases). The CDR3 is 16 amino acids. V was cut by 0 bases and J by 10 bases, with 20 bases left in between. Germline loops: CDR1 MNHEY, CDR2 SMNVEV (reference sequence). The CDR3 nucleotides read TGTGCCAGCAGTTTATCATCTCCCTCCCAAGGGCGGGCGCAGTATTTT. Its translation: CASSLSSPSQGRAQYF.

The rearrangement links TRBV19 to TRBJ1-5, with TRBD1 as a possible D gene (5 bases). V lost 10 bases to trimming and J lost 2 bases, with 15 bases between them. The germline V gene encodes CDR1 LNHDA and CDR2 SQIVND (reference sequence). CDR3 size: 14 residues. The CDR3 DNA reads TGTGCCACTGGAGCAGGGTATGGCAATCAGCCCCAGCATTTT. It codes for CATGAGYGNQPQHF. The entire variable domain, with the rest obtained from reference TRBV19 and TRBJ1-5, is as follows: DGGITQSPKYLFRKEGQNVTLSCEQNLNHDAMYWYRQDPGQGLRLIYYSQIVNDFQKGDIAEGYSVSREKKESFPLTVTSAQKNPTAFYLCATGAGYGNQPQHFGDGTRLSIL.

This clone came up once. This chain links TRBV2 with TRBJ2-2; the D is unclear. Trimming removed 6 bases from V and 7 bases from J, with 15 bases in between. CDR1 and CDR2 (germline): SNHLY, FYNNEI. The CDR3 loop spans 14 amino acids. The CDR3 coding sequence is TGTGCCAGCAGACCCGAATTCACCGGCGGGGAGCTGTTTTTT. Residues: CASRPEFTGGELFF.

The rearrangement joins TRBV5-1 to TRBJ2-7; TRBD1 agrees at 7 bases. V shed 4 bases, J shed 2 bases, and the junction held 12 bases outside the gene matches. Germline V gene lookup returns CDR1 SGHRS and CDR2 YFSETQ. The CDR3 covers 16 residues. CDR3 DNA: TGCGCCAGCAGCCTAGGGACAGTTCTTCCACCCTACGAGCAGTACTTC. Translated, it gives CASSLGTVLPPYEQYF.

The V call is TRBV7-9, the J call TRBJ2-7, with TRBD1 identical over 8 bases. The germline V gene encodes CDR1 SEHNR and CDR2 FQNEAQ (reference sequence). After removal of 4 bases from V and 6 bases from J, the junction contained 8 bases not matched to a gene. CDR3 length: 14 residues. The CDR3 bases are TGTGCCAGCAGCTCCGAGCCCGGACAGGGCGAGCAGTACTTC. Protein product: CASSSEPGQGEQYF.

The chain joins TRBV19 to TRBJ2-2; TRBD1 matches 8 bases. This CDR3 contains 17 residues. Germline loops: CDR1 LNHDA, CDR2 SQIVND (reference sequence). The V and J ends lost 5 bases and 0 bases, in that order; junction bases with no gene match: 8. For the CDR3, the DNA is TGTGCCAGTAGTGGGCCCGGGACAGGTTCGAACACCGGGGAGCTGTTTTTT. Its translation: CASSGPGTGSNTGELFF. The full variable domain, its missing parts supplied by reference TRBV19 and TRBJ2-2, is DGGITQSPKYLFRKEGQNVTLSCEQNLNHDAMYWYRQDPGQGLRLIYYSQIVNDFQKGDIAEGYSVSREKKESFPLTVTSAQKNPTAFYLCASSGPGTGSNTGELFFGEGSRLTVL.

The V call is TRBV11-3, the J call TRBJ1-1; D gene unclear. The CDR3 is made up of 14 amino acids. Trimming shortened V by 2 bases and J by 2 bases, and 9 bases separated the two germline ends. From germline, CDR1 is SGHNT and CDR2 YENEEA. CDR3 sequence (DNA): TGTGCCAGCAGCTTACAAGGGATTAACACTGAAGCTTTCTTT. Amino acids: CASSLQGINTEAFF.